This T cell receptor beta chain comes out of a study of T-cell reconstitution after alpha-beta-depleted transplantation in children. Study-level results: T-cell numbers and diversity one year post-transplant derived largely from freshly generated T cells. High day-60 TCRbeta diversity in some patients came from surviving recipient T cells and thymic progenitors.

V shed 0 bases and J shed 6 bases, with 12 bases lying between them. In germline, CDR1 is SGDLS, CDR2 YYNGEE. This CDR3 has 15 amino acids. Unique molecular identifiers were incorporated when the TCRbeta library was constructed. TCRdb passed the PCR reads through MiXCR, listing each CDR3 protein once. This table holds about a million distinct CDR3 sequences, about 26% found once. This clonotype appeared a few times. The antigen is not known. This chain uses TRBV9 with TRBJ2-2, with D maybe TRBD2 (6 bases). The TCR was taken from a boy younger than two who had a stem cell transplant for SCID, so the T cells may come from the graft donor. Material: PBMCs, mostly from graft donor cells, obtained 360 days after TCRalphabeta/CD19-depleted stem cell transplant. The CDR3 reads CASSVESSAAGELFF. CDR3 bases: TGTGCCAGCAGCGTAGAATCTAGCGCGGCCGGGGAGCTGTTTTTT.